The rows below give T cell receptor beta chains drawn from one sample of a study of blood T cell repertoires in COVID-19. The assay was immunoSEQ multiplex PCR, and TCRdb's table has in-frame clones only and misses some. The data show about 140,000 clones, 82% seen once. The sequencing input was peripheral blood. The receptors come from a woman at least 80 years old with acute or convalescent COVID-19. Each CDR3 is given with its conserved first and last residue. Each record gives: V gene, D gene, clone size, J gene, CDR3 protein, CDR3 DNA. D genes are given only for firm matches. Some rows have no size entry. The others give once, few or many, or a class for an expanded clone.

v_call: TRBV5-1; d_call: .; clone_size: .; j_call: TRBJ1-4; cdr3_aa: CASRPTLGANEKLFF; cdr3_nt: TGCGCCAGCAGGCCCACTTTGGGAGCTAATGAAAAACTGTTTTTT
v_call: TRBV7-9; d_call: TRBD1; clone_size: .; j_call: TRBJ1-1; cdr3_aa: CASSSDKQGITEAFF; cdr3_nt: TGTGCCAGCAGCTCCGACAAACAGGGGATCACTGAAGCTTTCTTT
v_call: TRBV5-1; d_call: TRBD1; clone_size: .; j_call: TRBJ1-6; cdr3_aa: CASSRGQGDNSPLHF; cdr3_nt: TGCGCCAGCAGCCGGGGACAGGGCGATAATTCACCCCTCCACTTT
v_call: TRBV7-9; d_call: .; clone_size: .; j_call: TRBJ2-1; cdr3_aa: CASSPVVNEQFF; cdr3_nt: TGTGCCAGCAGCCCTGTAGTCAATGAGCAGTTCTTC
v_call: TRBV3-1/TRBV3-2; d_call: TRBD1; clone_size: .; j_call: TRBJ2-5; cdr3_aa: CASSLGTDPRETQYF; cdr3_nt: TGTGCCAGCAGCCTAGGGACAGACCCCCGGGAGACCCAGTACTTC
v_call: TRBV5-1; d_call: TRBD2; clone_size: .; j_call: TRBJ2-5; cdr3_aa: CASSSGLAGLQETQYF; cdr3_nt: TGCGCCAGCAGCAGCGGTTTAGCGGGCCTGCAAGAGACCCAGTACTTC
v_call: TRBV7-9; d_call: TRBD2; clone_size: .; j_call: TRBJ2-5; cdr3_aa: CASSSGAEETQYF; cdr3_nt: TGTGCCAGCAGTAGCGGGGCCGAAGAGACCCAGTACTTC
v_call: TRBV27; d_call: .; clone_size: .; j_call: TRBJ2-7; cdr3_aa: CASSLGTSEFYEQYF; cdr3_nt: TGTGCCAGCAGTTTAGGGACTTCCGAGTTCTACGAGCAGTACTTC
v_call: TRBV7-2; d_call: .; clone_size: .; j_call: TRBJ2-2; cdr3_aa: CASSLGLGELFF; cdr3_nt: TGTGCCAGCAGCTTAGGTCTCGGGGAGCTGTTTTTT
v_call: TRBV20-1; d_call: .; clone_size: .; j_call: TRBJ1-2; cdr3_aa: CSASLVGQGKYGYTF; cdr3_nt: TGCAGTGCTAGTTTAGTTGGGCAGGGGAAGTATGGCTACACCTTC
v_call: TRBV19; d_call: TRBD1; clone_size: once; j_call: TRBJ1-4; cdr3_aa: CASSPQGTGGGEKLFF; cdr3_nt: TGTGCCAGTAGTCCACAGGGCACAGGGGGCGGCGAAAAACTGTTTTTT
v_call: TRBV11-2; d_call: .; clone_size: .; j_call: TRBJ2-1; cdr3_aa: CASSLPLTSTYNEQFF; cdr3_nt: TGTGCCAGCAGCTTACCTTTAACCTCTACCTACAATGAGCAGTTCTTC
v_call: TRBV11-2; d_call: .; clone_size: .; j_call: TRBJ1-1; cdr3_aa: CASSYTVGNTEAFF; cdr3_nt: TGTGCCAGCAGCTATACTGTCGGGAACACTGAAGCTTTCTTT
v_call: TRBV7-9; d_call: .; clone_size: .; j_call: TRBJ2-2; cdr3_aa: CASSLAAGTRTGELFF; cdr3_nt: TGTGCCAGCAGCTTAGCGGCGGGAACGCGCACCGGGGAGCTGTTTTTT
v_call: TRBV6-5; d_call: TRBD2; clone_size: .; j_call: TRBJ2-3; cdr3_aa: CASSSVLAGTDTQYF; cdr3_nt: TGTGCCAGCAGTTCGGTACTAGCGGGAACAGATACGCAGTATTTT
v_call: TRBV7-2; d_call: TRBD2; clone_size: .; j_call: TRBJ2-3; cdr3_aa: CASSLFSGSPDTQYF; cdr3_nt: TGTGCCAGCAGCTTGTTTAGCGGGAGTCCAGATACGCAGTATTTT
v_call: TRBV24-1; d_call: .; clone_size: few; j_call: TRBJ1-4; cdr3_aa: CATSQGRNNEKLFF; cdr3_nt: TGTGCCACCAGTCAGGGGCGTAATAATGAAAAACTGTTTTTT
v_call: TRBV6-5; d_call: TRBD1; clone_size: .; j_call: TRBJ1-4; cdr3_aa: CASSRTGGNEKLFF; cdr3_nt: TGTGCCAGCAGTCGGACAGGGGGTAATGAAAAACTGTTTTTT
v_call: TRBV19; d_call: .; clone_size: .; j_call: TRBJ2-1; cdr3_aa: CASKAPGRNEQFF; cdr3_nt: TGTGCCAGTAAAGCACCAGGGCGCAATGAGCAGTTCTTC
v_call: TRBV9; d_call: .; clone_size: .; j_call: TRBJ2-1; cdr3_aa: CASSVGASFHEQFF; cdr3_nt: TGTGCCAGCAGCGTTGGTGCTAGCTTCCATGAGCAGTTCTTC
v_call: TRBV3-1/TRBV3-2; d_call: .; clone_size: once; j_call: TRBJ2-1; cdr3_aa: CASSQDWGLSPYNEQFF; cdr3_nt: TGTGCCAGCAGCCAAGACTGGGGCCTAAGCCCCTACAATGAGCAGTTCTTC
v_call: TRBV19; d_call: TRBD1; clone_size: medium-sized; j_call: TRBJ1-2; cdr3_aa: CASTHIWDRGANYGYTF; cdr3_nt: TGTGCCAGTACCCACATCTGGGACAGGGGAGCGAACTATGGCTACACCTTC
v_call: TRBV27; d_call: TRBD2; clone_size: .; j_call: TRBJ2-7; cdr3_aa: CASSVAGPYEQYF; cdr3_nt: TGTGCCAGCAGTGTAGCGGGGCCCTACGAGCAGTACTTC
v_call: TRBV5-1; d_call: .; clone_size: few; j_call: TRBJ1-2; cdr3_aa: CASSSRGEYGYTF; cdr3_nt: TGCGCCAGCAGCAGCAGGGGAGAGTATGGCTACACCTTC